The present entry profiles one T cell receptor beta chain with its context. The table lists this clonotype with a few counts. Its antigen is not yet known. No base-level quality is on record; no much larger clone is a single base apart. All donors were healthy Caucasians. The twin cohort comprised three pairs of female monozygotic twins, all aged roughly 18 to 30 years. Peripheral blood mononuclear cells were the source from which RNA for the TCR libraries was isolated. This specimen comes from a study of identical twins (dated by TCRdb to 2015 to 2016). Background on the whole study: To test whether fetal clonotypes persist, this study deep-sequenced TCR alpha and beta repertoires from monozygotic twins, from unrelated adults of various ages, and from cord blood. Replicate twin experiments were performed at different times using different library preparation protocols to rule out contamination. General conclusions and limits of the study: Abundant cord blood beta clonotypes had fewer insertions, young adult naive repertoires showed a similar but weaker trend, and memory repertoires showed no such trend. Because the same donors could not be followed over many years, the conclusions relied on cross-sectional statistical analysis. Compared with coincidental sharing between unrelated individuals, an excess of low generation-probability sequences was observed among out-of-frame TCR alpha sequences shared between twins. A weaker excess of twin sharing was found in beta out-of-frame sequences because the signal-to-noise ratio was lowered by fewer shared sequences. In monozygotic twins, out-of-frame TCR alpha sharing was systematically underestimated by recombination models, although the models agreed with sharing between unrelated individuals. Zero-insertion analyses could be partly confounded by invariant T cells such as MAIT and iNKT, though diverse VJ usage argued against such confounding for most clonotypes.

Libraries were prepared through 5' RACE. The data were produced on an Illumina HiSeq 2000. A universal primer binding site was introduced by template switching, and a unique molecular identifier was present in the final cDNA, enabling accurate counting of TCR cDNA molecules. First-strand cDNA for TCR alpha and beta chains was synthesized from specific primers in the conserved constant-segment region. To control for contamination, every cDNA library was double barcoded, receiving both a SMART-Mk sample barcode and Illumina barcodes. TruSeq adapter sequences along with Illumina sample barcodes were introduced in two successive PCR steps. The Illumina HiSeq platform was used with custom primers to sequence TCR alpha and beta cDNA libraries. In the paper's pipeline: Unique molecular identifiers were extracted from raw reads with MiGEC, and CDR3 positions were determined with MiXCR. Recombination models were inferred per individual with the repgenHMM and IGoR tools using an EM algorithm. The analysis of shared clonotypes was done with the tcR package in R, with sharing normalized by the product of cloneset sizes. To study raw recombination free of thymic and clonal selection effects, out-of-frame nonproductive sequences were analyzed. TCRdb reanalyzed the raw reads on its own, using fastp at Q25 for trimming and MiXCR for clone calling, and kept in-frame beta chains. Identical CDR3 proteins give one entry, which carries the most common genes and DNA. TCRdb, rather than the study authors, made the V and J calls. The sample includes about 890,000 distinct CDR3 sequences, with more than 9% observed a single time. The ten largest make up about 1.5% of the sample.

Separately, the same data were catalogued under a study of yellow fever vaccine responses in identical twins. The other study reports the following: The authors reported that the T cell response to vaccination in identical twins appeared partly convergent and partly personalized. Focusing on identical twins, the study followed the T cell clones that responded to the vaccine, and did so with precision.

The source of this sequence is a woman aged 18 to 35 in good health. The sample taken for sequencing was PBMCs.

Read as DNA, the sequence is TGTGCCAGCAGTTTATGGGGGGGACAGGGGTTTGTTCTGCCCCAGCATTTT. The resulting protein is CASSLWGGQGFVLPQHF. The V and J segments used are TRBV28 and TRBJ1-5; TRBD1 fits 10 bases in the junction. Spanning cysteine to phenylalanine, the CDR3 consists of 17 amino acids. The DNA shown is the 51-base CDR3, in frame from base 1. The germline V gene specifies MDHEN as CDR1 and SYDVKM as CDR2. Trimming accounts for 0 bases at V and 9 bases at J, while the number of junction bases matched to no gene is 11.